One sample yielded the 30 T cell receptor beta chains listed below, sequenced in a study of blood T cells in healthy people across ages. Together with a sample-barcoded 5' primer, a J-beta primer mix was included in a second PCR lasting about 7 to 11 cycles. From the 5' RACE reads, TCRdb called clonotypes with MiXCR, one entry per CDR3 protein. The sample yields just over 800,000 distinct CDR3 sequences, under 80% seen once. The specimen was blood. The receptor set was obtained from a man aged 25 to 40 in good health.

The chain employs TRBV6-5 and TRBJ2-7, with D unresolved. Deletions cut 6 bases from V and 5 bases from J, with 11 bases between. Germline V lookup: CDR1 MNHEY, CDR2 SVGAGI. The CDR3 covers 12 residues. The CDR3 DNA reads TGTGCCAGCAGACCCCCCAGTAACGAGCAGTACTTC. It codes for CASRPPSNEQYF.

The chain joins TRBV20-1 to TRBJ1-5; D unresolved. CDR3 length: 18 residues. The germline CDR1 and CDR2 sequences are DFQATT and SNEGSKA (reference sequence). V lost 6 bases to trimming and J lost 0 bases, with 24 bases between them. CDR3 sequence (DNA): TGCAGTGCCTTAAGTGTTGCAACTGCGTCTTATAGCAATCAGCCCCAGCATTTT. It specifies CSALSVATASYSNQPQHF.

This clonotype appeared a few times. The chain has TRBV15 and TRBJ2-5, with 7 bases identical to TRBD1. V lost 4 bases, J lost 0 bases, and 2 bases stayed unmatched. Germline CDR1 is LNHNV and CDR2 is YYDKDF (reference sequence). This CDR3 region has 14 residues. CDR3 sequence: CATSKGQDQETQYF. Written as DNA, the CDR3 is TGTGCCACCAGCAAAGGACAGGACCAAGAGACCCAGTACTTC.

Details on this clonotype: A much larger clone differs from this one at a single base, so this may be a read error. CDR3 DNA sequence: TGCGGGGGACTAGTTCAAGAGACCCAGTTCTTC. Translated: CGGLVQETQFF. The chain uses TRBV20-1 and TRBJ2-1; 8 bases are a match to TRBD2. Germline CDR1 is DFQATT and CDR2 is SNEGSKA (reference sequence). The CDR3 length is 11 residues.

Only one count was recorded for this clonotype. V is TRBV9 and J is TRBJ2-3; possibly TRBD2 for D (5 bases). Trimming took off 3 bases at V and 0 bases at J, with 11 bases between the two ends. The CDR3 runs to 15 residues. Germline V gene sequence: CDR1 SGDLS, CDR2 YYNGEE. CDR3 amino acids: CASSGGVTSTDTQYF. DNA of the CDR3: TGTGCCAGCAGCGGGGGAGTAACCAGCACAGATACGCAGTATTTT.

This chain links TRBV12-3 or TRBV12-4 with TRBJ2-5, with TRBD2 identical over 11 bases. With 11 bases clipped from V and 2 bases from J, the junction kept 16 bases outside the gene matches. This CDR3 contains 17 residues. The CDR3 loop is CAGTQALAGGSQETQYF. As DNA, the CDR3 is TGTGCCGGCACCCAGGCGCTAGCGGGGGGATCACAAGAGACCCAGTACTTC.

This clonotype came up a few times. The chain joins TRBV5-1 to TRBJ1-1; D gene unclear. Germline V gene sequence: CDR1 SGHRS, CDR2 YFSETQ. The V end lost 2 bases, the J end lost 0 bases, and 5 bases lay between the germline ends. The CDR3 has 13 amino acids. CDR3 DNA sequence: TGCGCCAGCAGCTTAAACCTGAACACTGAAGCTTTCTTT. Translation gives CASSLNLNTEAFF.

There are a few counts of this clonotype. The chain uses TRBV13 and TRBJ1-2; the D is unclear. V dropped 1 base and J dropped 6 bases, with 0 bases sitting between them. This CDR3 is built from 10 residues. Germline V gene data show CDR1 as PRHDT and CDR2 as FYEKMQ (reference sequence). The CDR3 loop reads CASSLDGYTF. Here the CDR3 DNA reads TGTGCCAGCAGCTTAGATGGCTACACCTTC.

The chain employs TRBV28 and TRBJ2-5; D may match TRBD1 or TRBD2 (6 bases each). The CDR3 is made up of 15 amino acids. Germline CDR1 and CDR2: MDHEN and SYDVKM. Trimming pared 2 bases from V and 0 bases from J, leaving 10 bases between. CDR3 sequence (DNA): TGTGCCAGCAGTTTACGGGGGCCGAACCAAGAGACCCAGTACTTC. Translated: CASSLRGPNQETQYF.

With regard to this clonotype: A clone one base away is much larger, so this may be a read error. The genes are TRBV12-3 or TRBV12-4 and TRBJ2-7, with 8 bases matching TRBD2. The V segment lost 3 bases and the J segment 3 bases; nucleotides outside the gene matches: 4. This CDR3 is built from 14 residues. The CDR3 loop reads CASSLNSGVYEQYF. CDR3 nucleotide sequence: TGTGCCAGCAGTTTGAATAGCGGGGTCTACGAGCAGTACTTC.

The table lists this clonotype with a few counts. The genes are TRBV5-1 and TRBJ2-5; 9 nucleotides align to TRBD1. The CDR3 length is 13 residues. Germline lookup yields CDR1 SGHRS and CDR2 YFSETQ. The V segment lost 5 bases and the J segment 3 bases; nucleotides outside the gene matches: 2. CDR3 region: CASSTGGEETQYF. DNA for the CDR3: TGCGCCAGCAGTACAGGGGGCGAAGAGACCCAGTACTTC.

This sequence joins TRBV6-2 or TRBV6-3 and TRBJ2-1, with D unresolved. The CDR3 is 14 amino acids. Germline V gene lookup returns CDR1 MNHEY and CDR2 SVGEGT. Trimming removed 8 bases at V and 1 base at J, with 12 bases between. CDR3 nucleotide sequence: TGTGCCAGCGAAACTCAGGAGTCCTACAATGAGCAGTTCTTC. This sequence encodes CASETQESYNEQFF.

This clonotype has more than one count but fewer than ten. V and J are TRBV20-1 and TRBJ2-7; D is tentatively TRBD1 or TRBD2 (5 bases each). Deletions cut 3 bases from V and 0 bases from J, with 12 bases between. This CDR3 is 14 amino acids long. Germline CDR1 reads DFQATT; CDR2 reads SNEGSKA (reference sequence). The CDR3 here is CSASLWGSSYEQYF. The DNA for the CDR3 is TGCAGTGCTAGTTTGTGGGGGAGCTCCTACGAGCAGTACTTC.

The V and J genes are TRBV12-3 or TRBV12-4 and TRBJ1-1, with TRBD1 as a possible D gene (5 bases). V gave up 3 bases and J gave up 5 bases, with 13 bases separating them. The CDR3 totals 14 residues. The CDR3 nucleotides are TGTGCCAGCAGTTTTTCGGGGGGTCAGACTGAAGCTTTCTTT. Its translation: CASSFSGGQTEAFF.

This clonotype was recorded many times. V gene TRBV18 combines with J gene TRBJ2-5; 13 bases align to TRBD2. This CDR3 has 16 amino acids. Per germline, CDR1 KGHSH and CDR2 LQKENI. V trimming: 3 bases; J trimming: 3 bases; junction bases outside the gene matches: 4. The CDR3 coding sequence is TGTGCCAGCTCACCGGGACTAGCGGGGAGAAAAGAGACCCAGTACTTC. Protein: CASSPGLAGRKETQYF.

The rearrangement links TRBV12-3 or TRBV12-4 to TRBJ2-3, with 10 bases that match TRBD2. J was trimmed by 11 bases and V by 3 bases; bases with no gene match: 14. This CDR3 has 16 residues. This CDR3 reads CASSFSRLAGLKEQYF. The CDR3 coding sequence is TGTGCCAGCAGTTTTTCTCGACTAGCGGGCCTAAAGGAGCAGTATTTT.

This clonotype was observed a few times. This chain uses TRBV29-1 with TRBJ2-3; D may match TRBD1 or TRBD2 (6 bases each). Trimming cost V 6 bases and J 4 bases, with 14 bases left between them. CDR3 length: 13 residues. In germline, CDR1 is SQVTM, CDR2 ANQGSEA. DNA for the CDR3: TGCAGCGTATTAGGGGGGCAGGCAGATACGCAGTATTTT. It is translated as CSVLGGQADTQYF.

The V and J genes are TRBV12-3 or TRBV12-4 and TRBJ2-1; possibly TRBD2 for D (6 bases). The V gene lost 3 bases and the J gene lost 2 bases, with 14 bases spanning the gap. CDR3 length: 16 residues. CDR3 coding DNA: TGTGCCAGCAGTTTGGGTTCTAGCGTGCCCTACAATGAGCAGTTCTTC. It encodes CASSLGSSVPYNEQFF.

A few counts support this clonotype. The chain joins TRBV12-3 or TRBV12-4 to TRBJ2-3; 9 bases map to TRBD2. The trim removed 1 base at V and 2 bases at J, leaving 1 base unmatched. This CDR3 contains 15 residues. This chain's CDR3 is CASSLERGVTDTQYF. The CDR3 DNA follows: TGTGCCAGCAGTTTAGAGCGGGGGGTCACAGATACGCAGTATTTT.

For this clonotype: The junction does not match germline at one end; this may be a read error. The gene calls are TRBV7-7 and TRBJ2-3, with D possibly TRBD2 on 5 matching bases. Per the germline V gene, CDR1 is SSHAT and CDR2 is FNYEAQ (reference sequence). The length of the CDR3 is 13 residues. CDR3 sequence: CASSLGSQDTQYF. Written as DNA, the CDR3 is TGTGCTAGCAGCTTAGGGAGTCAAGATACGCAGTATTTT.

The J gene is TRBJ2-1, the V gene TRBV4-2, with 9 bases that match TRBD2. The length of the CDR3 is 17 residues. V gave up 0 bases and J gave up 0 bases; unmatched junction bases: 3. Germline CDR1 and CDR2: LGHNA and YNFKEQ. The DNA for the CDR3 is TGTGCCAGCAGCCAAGATCGAGCGGGGGGCTCCTACAATGAGCAGTTCTTC. This codes for CASSQDRAGGSYNEQFF.

J is TRBJ2-5 and V is TRBV5-1; 10 bases line up with TRBD1. With V trimmed by 4 bases and J by 5 bases, 8 bases remained unmatched. This CDR3 spans 15 amino acids. Germline V gene lookup returns CDR1 SGHRS and CDR2 YFSETQ. CDR3 loop: CASSQAGTGEETQYF. In nucleotides, the CDR3 is TGCGCCAGCAGCCAGGCCGGGACAGGGGAGGAGACCCAGTACTTC.

This clonotype was seen a single time. The V gene is TRBV15, the J gene TRBJ2-7; no clear D gene. Germline V gene lookup returns CDR1 LNHNV and CDR2 YYDKDF (reference sequence). V was trimmed by 2 bases and J by 4 bases, leaving 12 bases between them. This CDR3 has 14 amino acids. DNA of the CDR3: TGTGCCACCAGCAGAAGCACGAGACCTTACGAGCAGTACTTC. Encoded protein: CATSRSTRPYEQYF. The variable domain in full, with the rest retrieved from reference TRBV15 and TRBJ2-7, is DAMVIQNPRYQVTQFGKPVTLSCSQTLNHNVMYWYQQKSSQAPKLLFHYYDKDFNNEADTPDNFQSRRPNTSFCFLDIRSPGLGDTAMYLCATSRSTRPYEQYFGPGTRLTVT.

V gene TRBV29-1 combines with J gene TRBJ1-4; D might be TRBD1 (5 bases). The CDR3 runs 13 residues. Trimming took off 4 bases at V and 3 bases at J, with 9 bases between the two ends. Germline CDR1 SQVTM, CDR2 ANQGSEA. The CDR3 sequence: CSVGKGPNEKLFF. CDR3 sequence (DNA): TGCAGCGTTGGCAAGGGGCCTAATGAAAAACTGTTTTTT.

The chain has TRBV14 and TRBJ1-6; TRBD1 might be the D (6 bases). This CDR3 is 17 amino acids long. The germline V and J ends were trimmed by 0 bases and 7 bases, with 16 bases remaining between them. Germline V lookup: CDR1 SGHDN, CDR2 FVKESK. CDR3 sequence (DNA): TGTGCCAGCAGCCAAGATCGGGGCAGGGGACGCAATTCACCCCTCCACTTT. Protein product: CASSQDRGRGRNSPLHF.

The V and J genes are TRBV7-2 and TRBJ2-5; TRBD2 might be the D (5 bases). With 5 bases removed from V and 2 bases from J, the gap between germline ends came to 15 bases. The length of the CDR3 is 15 residues. CDR1 and CDR2 from the germline V gene are SGHTA and FQGNSA. The DNA for the CDR3 is TGTGCCAGCAGCACACCTCTTCCGGGACAAGAGACCCAGTACTTC. It yields the protein CASSTPLPGQETQYF.

This rearrangement joins TRBV5-1 to TRBJ2-3; tentative D call: TRBD1 (5 bases). This CDR3 spans 15 amino acids. Trimming took off 0 bases at V and 11 bases at J, with 19 bases between the two ends. Germline V gives CDR1 SGHRS, CDR2 YFSETQ. The CDR3 protein is CASSLVLGAPPRQYF. The DNA for the CDR3 is TGCGCCAGCAGCTTGGTTCTTGGGGCCCCACCTAGGCAGTATTTT.

This clonotype was seen once. The rearrangement joins TRBV24-1 to TRBJ1-2; a possible D gene is TRBD1 (6 bases). The CDR3 is 15 residues long. V gave up 6 bases and J gave up 4 bases, with 17 bases separating them. Germline CDR1 reads KGHDR; CDR2 reads SFDVKD. The chain's CDR3 is CATSLTGQPFYGYTF. CDR3 bases: TGTGCCACCAGTCTCACCGGACAGCCCTTCTATGGCTACACCTTC.

The chain carries TRBV7-9 and TRBJ2-4; TRBD2 matches 12 bases. Unmatched junction bases numbered 3, after V lost 3 bases and J lost 12 bases. This CDR3 has 13 amino acids. CDR1 is SEHNR and CDR2 is FQNEAQ in the germline V gene (reference sequence). The CDR3 DNA reads as TGTGCCAGCAGCTTGGGACTAGCGGGCGATCAGTACTTC. Protein: CASSLGLAGDQYF. Combining the CDR3 with reference TRBV7-9 and TRBJ2-4 gives the whole variable domain DTGVSQNPRHKITKRGQNVTFRCDPISEHNRLYWYRQTLGQGPEFLTYFQNEAQLEKSRLLSDRFSAERPKGSFSTLEIQRTEQGDSAMYLCASSLGLAGDQYFGAGTRLSVL.

The chain uses TRBV7-2 and TRBJ1-5; tentative D call: TRBD1 (6 bases). The CDR3 is made up of 14 amino acids. Trimming took off 10 bases at V and 1 base at J, with 14 bases between the two ends. CDR1 and CDR2 (germline): SGHTA, FQGNSA. CDR3 protein: CATSGGGSNQPQHF. In nucleotides, the CDR3 is TGTGCCACCTCGGGAGGGGGGAGCAATCAGCCCCAGCATTTT.